The text below deals with one TCR beta chain. The antigen remains unidentified. V lost 0 bases to trimming and J lost 0 bases, with 11 bases between them. The CDR3 contains 15 residues. Germline CDR1 SQVTM, CDR2 ANQGSEA. These data are taken from a study of regulatory dendritic cells for organ transplantation. Sorted T cells were CFSE-labeled and cultured 5 days with allogeneic regulatory or mature dendritic cells at 1:10. Libraries were prepared by immunoSEQ multiplex PCR; TCRdb keeps only in-frame clonotypes and omits some of them. The repertoire consists of more than 9,500 clones, with about three fifths occurring once and the leading ten covering 1.2%. Study-wide findings and caveats: Naive CD4+ and CD8+ repertoires were highly diverse; memory CD8+ was most oligoclonal.

Sequencing was performed on naive CD8+ T cells from blood cultured with dendritic cells. Regarding subset: CD45RA+ naive T cells. V is TRBV29-1 and J is TRBJ1-2, with D maybe TRBD1 (6 bases). The clonotype was recovered from a human donor in good health. The CDR3 region is CSVEDPDSTNYGYTF. Written as DNA, the CDR3 is TGCAGCGTTGAAGACCCGGACAGTACTAACTATGGCTACACCTTC.